The 25 T cell receptor beta chains in this list originate from one sample, sequenced in a study of T cells expressing NK-cell markers. TCRdb reprocessed the 5' RACE reads; each CDR3 protein has one entry and no DNA is given. This repertoire includes approximately 460,000 distinct CDR3 sequences. Sequencing input: blood T cells: a sorted CD56 or NKG2C T cell subset, CD4+ or CD8+ T cells, or bulk PBMC T cells (not recorded which). The receptors come from a woman between 18 and 70 years old in good health.

The CDR3 sequence is CASSVSGVAYNEQFF. The chain links TRBV28 to TRBJ2-1. CDR3 length equals 15 residues. In germline, CDR1 is MDHEN, CDR2 SYDVKM.

The rearrangement links TRBV19 to TRBJ1-3; as DNA is missing, the TRBD1 call by TCRdb cannot be tested. Germline assignment: CDR1 LNHDA and CDR2 SQIVND (reference sequence). The CDR3 is made up of 16 amino acids. CDR3 amino acids: CASSLRTGLSGNTIYF.

The V gene is TRBV2, the J gene TRBJ1-4. Germline V gene lookup returns CDR1 SNHLY and CDR2 FYNNEI. CDR3 length: 12 residues. This CDR3 is CASSEQDEKLFF.

The chain joins TRBV7-9 to TRBJ1-2; TCRdb proposes TRBD1, but this gene call is untestable without DNA. CDR1 and CDR2 from the germline V gene are SEHNR and FQNEAQ (reference sequence). The CDR3 length is 16 residues. The CDR3 loop is CASRGAGTGAKHGYTF.

The chain links TRBV9 to TRBJ2-3; TCRdb's D call of TRBD2 is untestable without DNA. The CDR3 loop spans 14 amino acids. CDR1 SGDLS and CDR2 YYNGEE come from the germline V gene. CDR3 amino acids: CASSVGRGGDTQYF.

The V call is TRBV6-1, the J call TRBJ2-7; the D gene TCRdb calls, TRBD1, cannot be checked with no DNA. The CDR3 length is 13 residues. In germline, CDR1 is MNHNS, CDR2 SASEGT. The CDR3 is CASADRRGYEQYF.

This chain joins TRBV7-2 and TRBJ1-4; TCRdb selects TRBD1, and the lack of DNA leaves this call unchecked. The CDR3 is made up of 15 amino acids. Per germline, CDR1 SGHTA and CDR2 FQGNSA. The CDR3 is CASSLARQFNEKLFF.

V usage is TRBV20-1 and J usage is TRBJ2-6. The CDR3 loop spans 16 amino acids. The germline CDR1 and CDR2 sequences are DFQATT and SNEGSKA (reference sequence). CDR3 region: CSARRLSDSGANVLTF.

This chain uses TRBV27 with TRBJ2-3; TCRdb proposes TRBD2, but this gene call is untestable without DNA. Per germline, CDR1 MNHEY and CDR2 SMNVEV (reference sequence). The CDR3 is 15 residues long. This chain's CDR3 is CASSLRREGPNTQYF.

This chain uses TRBV7-6 with TRBJ1-2; TCRdb selects TRBD1, and the lack of DNA leaves this call unchecked. The CDR3 contains 13 residues. The germline V gene has CDR1 SGHVS and CDR2 FNYEAQ. CDR3 in amino acids: CASSETGSYGYTF.

The rearrangement uses TRBV4-3 and TRBJ2-5; checking the TCRdb D call of TRBD1 is not possible without DNA. This CDR3 has 15 residues. Germline V gives CDR1 LGHNA, CDR2 YSLEER. CDR3 sequence: CASSQEGASGETQYF.

The chain is built from TRBV7-2 and TRBJ2-3; without DNA, the TCRdb call of TRBD2 cannot be checked. The CDR3 totals 14 residues. CDR1 and CDR2 from the germline V gene are SGHTA and FQGNSA. CDR3 loop: CASSKTSGGNTQYF. Drawing the rest from reference TRBV7-2 and TRBJ2-3, the complete variable domain is GAGVSQSPSNKVTEKGKDVELRCDPISGHTALYWYRQSLGQGLEFLIYFQGNSAPDKSGLPSDRFSAERTGGSVSTLTIQRTQQEDSAVYLCASSKTSGGNTQYFGPGTRLTVL.

The genes are TRBV12-3 or TRBV12-4 and TRBJ2-3; TCRdb calls TRBD1, which cannot be checked without DNA. The length of the CDR3 is 16 residues. The CDR3 here is CASSPDRGRGTDTQYF.

The rearrangement links TRBV20-1 to TRBJ2-2. Germline V gene sequence: CDR1 DFQATT, CDR2 SNEGSKA (reference sequence). The CDR3 runs to 15 residues. CDR3 in amino acids: CSARDLAANTGELFF.

The chain carries TRBV5-4 and TRBJ2-3; as DNA is missing, the TRBD2 call by TCRdb cannot be tested. Germline-derived CDR1 and CDR2 are SGHNT and YYREEE (reference sequence). The CDR3 runs to 15 residues. Here the CDR3 reads CASTPSGGPTDTQYF.

This chain joins TRBV9 and TRBJ2-1; the TCRdb D gene call, TRBD1, has no DNA to confirm it. The germline gives CDR1 SGDLS, CDR2 YYNGEE. CDR3 length: 14 residues. CDR3 loop: CASSAGTGGVEQFF.

The CDR3 protein is CASSRTGTGAGELFF. The chain links TRBV11-3 to TRBJ2-2; the D call of TRBD1 rests on TCRdb alone, since no DNA is present to check it. The CDR3 loop spans 15 amino acids. Per germline, CDR1 SGHNT and CDR2 YENEEA.

The chain employs TRBV11-2 and TRBJ1-4; absent DNA, TCRdb's TRBD1 call cannot be checked. This CDR3 contains 16 residues. Per germline, CDR1 SGHAT and CDR2 FQNNGV. The CDR3: CASSLRGVGYNEKLFF.

The chain is built from TRBV11-2 and TRBJ2-2; TCRdb proposes TRBD1, but this gene call is untestable without DNA. Germline assignment: CDR1 SGHAT and CDR2 FQNNGV. This CDR3 has 16 residues. The CDR3 region is CASSLDQGLNTGELFF.

The chain's CDR3 is CSGWREETQYF. V is TRBV20-1 and J is TRBJ2-5; TCRdb's D call of TRBD2 is untestable without DNA. The CDR3 is 11 amino acids. The germline gives CDR1 DFQATT, CDR2 SNEGSKA (reference sequence).

The rearrangement joins TRBV11-2 to TRBJ2-2; TCRdb picks TRBD1, but there is no DNA to check that call. The CDR3 has 17 amino acids. Germline assignment: CDR1 SGHAT and CDR2 FQNNGV. The CDR3: CASSLRGGTLNTGELFF. The full variable domain, rest sourced from reference TRBV11-2 and TRBJ2-2, is EAGVAQSPRYKIIEKRQSVAFWCNPISGHATLYWYQQILGQGPKLLIQFQNNGVVDDSQLPKDRFSAERLKGVDSTLKIQPAKLEDSAVYLCASSLRGGTLNTGELFFGEGSRLTVL.

The V and J genes are TRBV4-3 and TRBJ2-2; TCRdb returns TRBD2, unconfirmable since there is no DNA. The germline V gene has CDR1 LGHNA and CDR2 YSLEER. The CDR3 is 15 amino acids. This chain's CDR3 is CASSIGSGLTGELFF.

The chain recombines TRBV6-1 with TRBJ2-1; TCRdb names TRBD1, which stays unverified in the absence of DNA. The CDR3 is 14 amino acids. CDR1 and CDR2 (germline): MNHNS, SASEGT. CDR3 protein: CASSLSDRGHEQFF.

The rearrangement links TRBV19 to TRBJ1-2; the D call from TCRdb, TRBD1, cannot be confirmed without DNA. Germline V CDR1 and CDR2: LNHDA, SQIVND (reference sequence). The CDR3 has 14 amino acids. Here the CDR3 reads CASSFSGGDYGYTF.

The rearrangement links TRBV9 to TRBJ2-5. Per the germline V gene, CDR1 is SGDLS and CDR2 is YYNGEE. The CDR3 is made up of 16 amino acids. The CDR3 is CASSTISSSAVETQYF.